This record concerns one TCR beta chain sequence. Its target is not known. The treatment: some 20 received Ad26.COV2.S at low or high dose, single or two shots; roughly 5 received placebo; per-sample allocation not given. Samples came from day 63 after the first vaccine or placebo injection. Donation came from an adult in Boston who was aged 18-55 years. As its vector, the vaccine had Ad26, which expressed Wuhan-strain SARS-CoV-2 spike. These data are taken from a study of Ad26.COV2.S vaccination and SARS-CoV-2 variants. In the study overall: In the study, Ad26.COV2.S was injected intramuscularly once, or twice 56 days apart.

The table came from immunoSEQ multiplex PCR; TCRdb's copy has only in-frame clones and leaves some out. Among some 300,000 clones listed, 85% were seen once. Study-wide results and caveats: Compared with placebo recipients, vaccine recipients had higher spike-specific TCR breadth.

Germline V lookup: CDR1 SEHNR, CDR2 FQNEAQ (reference sequence). V lost 3 bases, J lost 2 bases, and 10 bases lay in between. This CDR3 spans 14 amino acids. The receptor was isolated from a person between 18 and 60 years old who received the Ad26.COV2.S COVID-19 vaccine or a placebo. The chain recombines TRBV7-9 with TRBJ2-5; D remains unclear. Sequencing used peripheral blood, obtained in a trial of Ad26.COV2.S vaccine versus placebo. CDR3 protein: CASSFLRVQETQYF. In nucleotides, the CDR3 is TGTGCCAGCAGCTTTCTCCGGGTACAAGAGACCCAGTACTTC.